A selection of T cell receptor beta chains follows, all from one sample in a study of early T cells in non-severe SARS-CoV-2 infection. From the 5' RACE reads, TCRdb called clonotypes with MiXCR, one entry per CDR3 protein. The table records approximately 65,000 distinct CDR3 sequences, around 15% of them present only once. Sample: whole blood. These receptors were obtained from an adult who was a healthcare worker with PCR-confirmed SARS-CoV-2 infection or an uninfected control (not recorded which). Both conserved end residues are part of each CDR3. A D gene is named only where the DNA matches it firmly. Clone size appears in some rows only: once, few, many, or a class for an expanded clone.

TRBJ2-1 NA TRBD1 TRBV19 TGTGCCAGTAGTGCAGACAGGGGCTCCTACAATGAGCAGTTCTTC CASSADRGSYNEQFF
TRBJ2-7 few NA TRBV28 TGTGCCAGCAGTTTCTCGACCCTACACTACGAGCAGTACTTC CASSFSTLHYEQYF
TRBJ1-1 few TRBD1 TRBV10-1 TGCGCCAGCAGGGCTCCCACAGGGGATGGCACTGAAGCTTTCTTT CASRAPTGDGTEAFF
TRBJ2-3 many TRBD2 TRBV7-3 TGTGCCAGCAGCCCAGGACTAGCGGGGGAAGCAGATACGCAGTATTTT CASSPGLAGEADTQYF
TRBJ2-3 many NA TRBV11-2 TGTGCCAGCAGCTTTCATAGCGGCACAGATACGCAGTATTTT CASSFHSGTDTQYF
TRBJ1-2 few NA TRBV13 TGTGCCAGCAGCTTCAGATCTGCTGCCAAGTTTCGGGAGGGTCCTGGCTACACCTTC CASSFRSAAKFREGPGYTF
TRBJ2-1 few TRBD2 TRBV20-1 TGCAGTGCTAGATCTGGGACTAGCGTTAGTGAGCAGTTCTTC CSARSGTSVSEQFF
TRBJ1-1 few TRBD1 TRBV14 TGTGCCAGCAGCCAACGGACAGGCGGCGGTACTGAAGCTTTCTTT CASSQRTGGGTEAFF
TRBJ1-1 many TRBD1 TRBV5-4 TGTGCCAGCAGCCCCCTGAGGGGGCATGAAGCTTTCTTT CASSPLRGHEAFF
TRBJ2-7 few NA TRBV6-6 TGTGCCAGCAGTTCGGCAAGATACTACGAGCAGTACTTC CASSSARYYEQYF
TRBJ2-5 few TRBD1 TRBV19 TGTGCCAGTAAGGGGGCCCAGACCCAGTACTTC CASKGAQTQYF
TRBJ1-2 NA NA TRBV11-2 TGTGCCAGCAGCTTAGGGGGATGGAATGGCTACACCTTC CASSLGGWNGYTF
TRBJ1-1 NA TRBD1 TRBV12-3/TRBV12-4 TGTGCCAGCAGTCCCTCAAGCACAGGGGGCGCGAGGGCTTTCTTT CASSPSSTGGARAFF
TRBJ1-2 once NA TRBV29-1 TGCAGCGTTGGAGGGACGTACTATGGCTACACCTTC CSVGGTYYGYTF
TRBJ1-2 NA NA TRBV12-3/TRBV12-4 TGTGCCAGCAGTCCCCCCCAGGGCCGCTATGGCTACACCTTC CASSPPQGRYGYTF
TRBJ1-1 many NA TRBV7-8 TGTGCCAGCAGCCTACGGGACCGATTAACAACTGAAGCTTTCTTT CASSLRDRLTTEAFF
TRBJ1-4 few NA TRBV9 TGTGCCAGCAGCCTGGGCGGGACCCCGCCGGTGAAACTGTTTTTT CASSLGGTPPVKLFF
TRBJ2-2 few TRBD1 TRBV6-2/TRBV6-3 TGTGCCAGCAGTAGGGGATCGACAGGGACGACCGGGGAGCTGTTTTTT CASSRGSTGTTGELFF
TRBJ2-3 NA NA TRBV7-2 TGTGCCAGCACCCCTCCCACAGATACGCAGTATTTT CASTPPTDTQYF
TRBJ2-7 NA NA TRBV23-1 TGCGCCAGCAGTCAATCCCCCGGGGGTCGGGACTACGAGCAGTACTTC CASSQSPGGRDYEQYF
TRBJ1-6 few NA TRBV7-9 TGTGCCAGCAGCTTAGGACGCTCCTATAATTCACCCCTCCACTTT CASSLGRSYNSPLHF
TRBJ1-2 many NA TRBV7-9 TGTGCCAGCAGCCCTATGCACGTCCAATATGGCTACACCTTC CASSPMHVQYGYTF
TRBJ1-1 many TRBD1 TRBV7-9 TGTGCCAGCAGCAGACAGGGAGAAGCTTTCTTT CASSRQGEAFF
TRBJ1-1 NA NA TRBV27 TGTGCCAGCAGCAACCTCAGGGCTACTGAAGCTTTCTTT CASSNLRATEAFF
TRBJ2-7 NA NA TRBV5-4 TGTGCCAGCAGCCCGCAAGCGAACAGGGCTCAATACGAGCAGTACTTC CASSPQANRAQYEQYF
TRBJ1-4 many NA TRBV20-1 TGCAGTGCTAGAGATGGGCAGGGGACTGAAAAACTGTTTTTT CSARDGQGTEKLFF
TRBJ1-2 many NA TRBV25-1 TGTGCCAGCAGTGTGGCGGCTGACTATGGCTACACCTTC CASSVAADYGYTF
TRBJ2-3 few TRBD1 TRBV18 TGTGCCAGCTCCGAGACAGGGAATACGCAGTATTTT CASSETGNTQYF
TRBJ2-3 NA NA TRBV7-2 TGTGCCAGCAGCTTAGTTGGGCAGGATACGCAGTATTTT CASSLVGQDTQYF
TRBJ2-1 many NA TRBV6-5 TGTGCCAGCGGGCTCACAGGGACGGGGGACAATGAGCAGTTCTTC CASGLTGTGDNEQFF
TRBJ1-2 NA NA TRBV20-1 TGCAGTGCTAGAAACAGACGCAACTATGGCTACACCTTC CSARNRRNYGYTF
TRBJ2-3 NA NA TRBV5-6 TGTGCCAGCAGTTTGAGGGAGATGGCAGATACGCAGTATTTT CASSLREMADTQYF
TRBJ1-5 many NA TRBV28 TGTGCCAGCAGTTTAGTGAATCAGCCCCAGCATTTT CASSLVNQPQHF
TRBJ2-1 few NA TRBV12-3/TRBV12-4 TGTGCCAGCCTAATAGCGGCCCATGAGCAGTTCTTC CASLIAAHEQFF
TRBJ2-7 many NA TRBV28 TGTGCCAGCAGTTTCGCGGCGGAGCAGTACTTC CASSFAAEQYF
TRBJ2-6 NA NA TRBV5-4 TGTGCCAGCAGCTTGACAGGATCAGGCTCTGGGGCCAACGTCCTGACTTTC CASSLTGSGSGANVLTF
TRBJ1-6 few NA TRBV7-9 TGTGCCAGCAGCAGAGGACGGAGTTCACCCCTCCACTTT CASSRGRSSPLHF
TRBJ1-4 NA NA TRBV5-1 TGCGCCAGCAGCTTGGGACGGAATGAAAAACTGTTTTTT CASSLGRNEKLFF
TRBJ2-2 few TRBD2 TRBV29-1 TGCAGCTCCCGGGCTGAGACTAGCGGAGGAGAGCTGTTTTTT CSSRAETSGGELFF
TRBJ2-2 many TRBD1 TRBV7-3 TGTGCCAGCAGCGGGACAGTGAACACCGGGGAGCTGTTTTTT CASSGTVNTGELFF
TRBJ2-1 many TRBD1 TRBV7-8 TGTGCCAGCAGCCAGGCTAGGGGGCCATTCATCAATGAGCAGTTCTTC CASSQARGPFINEQFF
TRBJ2-2 few TRBD2 TRBV7-3 TGTGCCAGCAGCTTAACGTTTGACCAGCGGGGGCACACCGGGGAGCTGTTTTTT CASSLTFDQRGHTGELFF
TRBJ2-3 NA NA TRBV7-3 TGTGCCAGCAGCTTAAGAGTAGGGCGGTATTTT CASSLRVGRYF
TRBJ2-2 many TRBD1 TRBV19 TGTGCCAGTAGTCCAGCCGGGACAGGGATCCGGGAGCTGTTTTTT CASSPAGTGIRELFF
TRBJ2-7 few NA TRBV29-1 TGCAGCGTTGCCCTCGACCTGGCGGGGGAGCAGTACTTC CSVALDLAGEQYF
TRBJ1-1 few NA TRBV29-1 TGCAGCGCGGACAGATTTGACACTGAAGCTTTCTTT CSADRFDTEAFF
TRBJ2-3 many NA TRBV29-1 TGCAGCGGGGCTGGGTTAGATACGCAGTATTTT CSGAGLDTQYF
TRBJ2-1 many NA TRBV7-9 TGTGCCAGCAGCTTAGCGCTCGTCTCCAATGAGCAGTTCTTC CASSLALVSNEQFF
TRBJ1-6 NA NA TRBV20-1 TGCAGTGCTAATGAGCAGGGGAAGAATTCACCCCTCCACTTT CSANEQGKNSPLHF
TRBJ1-2 few TRBD1 TRBV28 TGTGCCAGCAGTTCGGGACAGCGAAATGGCTACACCTTC CASSSGQRNGYTF
TRBJ2-7 few TRBD2 TRBV7-2 TGTGCCAGCAGCTCTCCGGGACTAGCGATCTACGAGCAGTACTTC CASSSPGLAIYEQYF
TRBJ2-2 many TRBD1 TRBV12-3/TRBV12-4 TGTGCCAGCAGTAGTAGGACAGGTTCTTACGGGGAGCTGTTTTTT CASSSRTGSYGELFF
TRBJ2-1 NA NA TRBV7-9 TGTGCCAGCAGATCCCCTGGGCTCTCCTACAATGAGCAGTTCTTC CASRSPGLSYNEQFF
TRBJ1-1 NA NA TRBV2 TGTGCCAGCAGGCGGATGAACACTGAAGCTTTCTTT CASRRMNTEAFF
TRBJ1-1 NA NA TRBV20-1 TGCAGTGCCCCGACACTCATGAACACTGAAGCTTTCTTT CSAPTLMNTEAFF
TRBJ2-7 NA NA TRBV25-1 TGTGCCAGCAGCTCCATGGACAAGAACTACGAGCAGTACTTC CASSSMDKNYEQYF
TRBJ1-2 few TRBD1 TRBV5-4 TGTGCCAGCTACTTCCGGACAGGGAACTATGGCTACACCTTC CASYFRTGNYGYTF
TRBJ2-2 many NA TRBV10-3 TGTGCCATCAGTGAAGTCCCGGAGAAGGGCACCGGGGAGCTGTTTTTT CAISEVPEKGTGELFF